The text below deals with one T cell receptor beta chain. Methods used by the authors: Reference gene primer amplification yielded estimated nucleated cell counts. Sequencing used immunoSEQ multiplex PCR; TCRdb keeps in-frame clones, though not all of them. V, J and clone size are those of that table, while D and trimming were read from the DNA. The profile shows hundreds of thousands of clones, approximately 86% of them singletons. The germline gives CDR1 SGHTA, CDR2 FQGTGA. This CDR3 has 16 amino acids. J was trimmed by 2 bases and V by 2 bases; bases with no gene match: 3. Those who participated ranged in age from about 18 to 89 years and resided in about two dozen US areas. Two consecutive negative NP/OP PCR tests, clearance, or resolved symptoms defined Cohort 3 recovery. The data were obtained in a study of blood T cell repertoires in COVID-19.

The TCR comes from a woman aged 18-29 years who had recovered from COVID-19. Input material: PBMCs or T cells enriched from blood (not recorded which). V usage is TRBV7-3 and J usage is TRBJ2-3; 11 nucleotides line up with TRBD2. CDR3 nucleotide sequence: TGTGCCAGCAGCTTAGGGACTAGCGGCATCACAGATACGCAGTATTTT. This sequence encodes CASSLGTSGITDTQYF.